This T cell receptor beta chain was documented in a study of cytomegalovirus exposure and HLA in healthy donors (dated by TCRdb to about 2017). Describing the broader study: An earlier analysis of 587 of the donors reported 276 Gb of sequence data and 117 million unique TCR beta sequences obtained from roughly 170 million T cells. An early release covering roughly 600 HLA-typed donors comprised about 300 gigabases of sequencing data and 85 million or so unique TCR sequences. Among the approximately 400 genotyped donors, approximately 77% belonged to the genetic ancestry cluster associated with self-reported Caucasian donors. The study aimed to test whether signatures of past pathogen exposure could be identified by cataloging public T cell receptors. The study used immunosequencing to profile the T cell repertoires of several hundred subjects and linked those repertoires to cytomegalovirus serostatus. Along with the approximately 670-subject first cohort, a separate validation cohort of roughly 110 different subjects was used. The study combined high-throughput TCR immunosequencing, statistical association of individual TCRs with disease status, and machine learning to predict cytomegalovirus infection status. To study patterns of TCR occurrence, a later analysis re-analyzed previously published TCR beta repertoires from hundreds of donors and added high-resolution HLA genotyping. Rather than drawing on any new phenotypic data, the later analysis identified candidate immune exposures from TCR beta sequences and the way those sequences occurred across donors. An earlier analysis of 587 of the donors applied high-throughput TCR beta sequencing to assess whether each TCR beta V gene segment acted as functional or pseudogenic. Donor age, sex, ethnicity and CMV serostatus were compiled alongside the repertoire data. In a later genetic analysis, genome-wide SNP genotypes for about three fifths of the roughly 670 donors were used, and that subset was treated as a discovery cohort. Every discovery cohort repertoire had been produced on one sequencing platform. Class I and class II HLA loci were covered by the typing at four-digit resolution. The number of donors typed differed by locus, with about 629-630 for A, B, C, DRB1 and DQB1, roughly 520 for DQA1, 600 to 610 for DPA1, and some 470 for DPB1. A handful of DR-DQ haplotypes were handled as single units for association and clustering because linkage in the cohort was strong. Across about 380 genotyped donors of the cohort, an average of about 240,000 unique TCR beta nucleotide sequences per donor were sequenced, and approximately 19% of those sequences were non-productive.

CDR1 SQVTM and CDR2 ANQGSEA were looked up in the germline V gene. V is reduced by 6 bases and J by 4 bases, leaving a spacing of 18 bases between them. Measured from the cysteine to the phenylalanine, the CDR3 is 14 residues long. Kept here is only the CDR3 DNA, which spans 42 bases and is read in frame from base 1. On the study overall, not on this receptor specifically: A group of highly shared sequence variants was considered likely to be a technical artifact of the sequencing pipeline. A later analysis found that TCR association rates varied across HLA loci, with DRB1 alleles showing the most associated TCRs and HLA-C alleles the fewest. Across donors, most TCR sequences were observed very rarely, whereas some public TCRs were present in many individuals. A later analysis found that HLA-associated TCR beta chains were more clonally expanded and had lower generation probabilities than equally common non-associated chains. In vitro tests confirmed that a few of the cytomegalovirus-associated TCR beta chains recognize cytomegalovirus antigens. Because counts were too low, some 17 rarely observed V segments, including chromosome 9 orphons, were left out of the earlier analysis of about 620 of the donors. Compared with the approximately 700-donor mean, donors in an Asian-associated ancestry cluster had fewer N-insertions in productive TCRs, according to a later genetic analysis. Correlated functional status among segregating V segments might reflect linkage disequilibrium, but an unknown experimental factor could not be ruled out. Immune exposure information for the cohort was limited to CMV serostatus. Some IMGT-functional V segments, including TRBV6-2 and TRBV6-3, could not be distinguished by the 87-base-pair reads and were therefore excluded. In an earlier analysis of more than 450 of the donors, most TCR beta V segments were observed in productive rearrangements about 87% or about 30% of the time, broadly matching IMGT annotations. Sequencing depth was assumed to be roughly uniform across donors in the presence/absence analyses, though that assumption may not hold. The classifier was reported to diagnose cytomegalovirus status with high specificity and sensitivity in both the original cohort and the validation cohort. In a later genetic analysis, a missense DCLRE1C variant was associated with V-gene and J-gene trimming of TCR beta chains, and the association was replicated in an independent cohort. HLA typing was unavailable for some donors at each locus, so association tests used only the typed subset. In a later analysis, several top co-occurrence clusters were reported to appear linked to parvovirus B19, influenza, CMV and Epstein-Barr virus. Specific HLA alleles were associated with more than 15,000 TCR beta sequences at a false discovery rate of 0.05 in a later analysis. According to a later analysis, most CMV-associated TCR beta chains appeared to be HLA-restricted, and the HLA associations seemed to be driven largely by CMV exposure. Assigning TCR associations to individual alleles was difficult when HLA alleles, especially DR and DQ, strongly co-occurred. The cohort was sequenced for TCR beta chains only, and without alpha or paired-chain data the features that could be detected were limited. According to the authors, the approach could potentially be generalized to other disease states and immunological phenotypes. The study listed 150 to 200 TCR beta chains as associated with cytomegalovirus. A further reported finding was that TCR beta sequences accurately predicted the HLA-A and HLA-B alleles for most subjects in the first cohort.

The protocol used for the library was the immunoSEQ multiplex PCR assay. A mixture of 60 forward primers for TCR Vbeta segments and 13 reverse primers for TCR Jbeta segments was used in the multiplex PCR. A multiplex PCR assay on genomic DNA amplified the CDR3 region of rearranged TCR beta genes. Amplified TCR beta libraries were sequenced as 87-base-pair reads on the Illumina HiSeq System. The study's own analysis went as follows. Across the 500 to 700 repertoires, a later analysis counted approximately 83 million unique TCR beta chains, some 11 million of which were shared by at least two donors. To remove PCR and sequencing errors, raw reads were error-corrected and collapsed into unique sequences using a nearest-neighbor algorithm that merged closely related sequences. To assign V, D and J gene segments, CDR3 sequences were aligned to IMGT reference sequences. Each retained sequence needed at least a six-nucleotide match to both a V gene segment and a J gene segment. A rearrangement counted as productive if the CDR3 had no stop codons and remained in frame with V and J, and every other rearrangement counted as non-productive. CDR3 was defined by IMGT convention, running from the second conserved V-encoded cysteine to the conserved J-encoded phenylalanine. In an earlier analysis of around 600 of the donors, sequences lacking an unambiguous match to a single V gene segment were excluded. In an earlier analysis of several hundred of the donors, a V segment was called functional when productive rearrangements were above 56.7%, and segregating when the standard deviation between donors exceeded 5%. A statistical classification framework was developed to diagnose cytomegalovirus status using the catalog of TCR beta chain sequences. A later analysis assigned V and J genes by comparing TCR nucleotide sequences with IMGT/GENE-DB human TR gene sequences. The TCRdist pipeline was used in a later analysis to assign CDR3 sequences and most-parsimonious VDJ recombination scenarios. In a later analysis, each TCR beta chain was defined by its CDR3 amino acid sequence together with its V-gene family, and reads lacking a unique V-gene family were excluded. To address suspected cross-contamination and a sequencing artifact, a later analysis removed around 590 highly shared, low-generation-probability nucleotide sequences. For each public chain, a later analysis derived a clonal expansion index from normalized ranks of inferred template counts within each repertoire. A later analysis computed generation probabilities with a VDJ recombination model fitted to out-of-frame rearrangements, and checked the results against IGoR. A later analysis scored TCR-TCR, TCR-HLA and TCR-CMV co-occurrence with hypergeometric tests, applying a repertoire-size bias correction to TCR pairs. In a later analysis, false discovery rates were estimated by permuting HLA or CMV assignments 20 times. In a later analysis, co-occurring TCRs were grouped using DBSCAN, and TCRdist sequence similarity was added for clustering within HLA-allele-positive subsets. Repertoires with fewer than 30,000 or more than 120,000 public chains, plus five repertoires with anomalous nucleotide sharing, were excluded from co-occurrence clustering. TCRdb obtained this table from immuneACCESS and retained in-frame rearrangements with V and J assigned. These tables miss some clones; where compared with another copy, unresolved V genes account for less than half of the shortfall, and the remainder is unexplained. Clone size and the V and J calls come from that table; the DNA yielded D and trimming. Per the sample table, the count is 50,000 to 70,000 clones. The ten largest make up 3.5% to 4% of the sample.

In total, fewer than 750 healthy bone marrow donors made up the cohort. All cohort members were sampled while nominally healthy, although unrecorded immune exposures were likely present. The donor tested CMV seronegative and was one of the 352 seronegative cohort members. Each donor provided a peripheral blood sample, and peripheral blood mononuclear cells were used for TCR beta sequencing. The Qiagen DNeasy Blood Extraction Kit was used to extract genomic DNA from the blood cell samples. Of note for this clone: What this receptor recognizes is not known.

Material for sequencing was PBMCs. This clonotype originated in a woman younger than 35 in good health and CMV-seronegative. This chain joins TRBV29-1 to TRBJ2-5; TRBD2 might be the D gene, on 5 matching bases. CDR3 sequence: CSVPAHDGGETQYF. The nucleotides read TGCAGCGTCCCAGCCCACGACGGAGGAGAGACCCAGTACTTC.